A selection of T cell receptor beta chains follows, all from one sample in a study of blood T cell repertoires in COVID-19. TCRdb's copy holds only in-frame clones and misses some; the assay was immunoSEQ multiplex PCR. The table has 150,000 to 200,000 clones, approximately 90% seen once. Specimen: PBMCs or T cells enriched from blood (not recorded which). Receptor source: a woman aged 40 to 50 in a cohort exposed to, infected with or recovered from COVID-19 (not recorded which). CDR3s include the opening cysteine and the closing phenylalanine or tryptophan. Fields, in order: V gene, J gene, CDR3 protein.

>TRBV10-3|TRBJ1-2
CAISETRTGGGYTF
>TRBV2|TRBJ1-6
CASSSSYNSPLHF
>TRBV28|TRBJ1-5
CASNPGGQPQHF
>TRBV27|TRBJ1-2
CASGPGTVSYTF
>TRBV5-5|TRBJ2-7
CASTSVARSSYEQYF
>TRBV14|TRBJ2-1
CASSQELALLYNEQFF
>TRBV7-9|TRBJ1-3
CASSPPRAGKGGNTIYF
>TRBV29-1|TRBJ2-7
CSVEIWDSSSYEQYF
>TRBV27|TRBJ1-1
CASSLSTPDTYTEAFF
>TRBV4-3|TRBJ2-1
CASSQAVRRQYYNEQFF
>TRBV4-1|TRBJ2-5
CASSLRAGGTAETQYF
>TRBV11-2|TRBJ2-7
CASSETSGSFDEQYF
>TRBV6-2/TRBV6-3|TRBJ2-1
CASSDRFRNEQFF
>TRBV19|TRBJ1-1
CASSSRQGALTEAFF
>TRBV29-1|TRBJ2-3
CSVGVLATDTQYF
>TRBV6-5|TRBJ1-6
CASSYQAPSDSPLHF